The source of this T cell receptor beta chain is a study of technical replicates of blood from a handful of donors. CDR3 length equals 14 residues. Deletions cut 2 bases from V and 1 base from J, with 8 bases between. Germline V CDR1 and CDR2: MDHEN, SYDVKM. The method was immunoSEQ multiplex PCR; TCRdb's version includes in-frame clones alone and lacks a portion of them. Here the sample spans about 100,000 clones, just under 95% being singletons. The source material was T cells isolated from PBMCs. This sequence joins TRBV28 and TRBJ1-1; D is ambiguous. The clonotype originates from a human donor in good health. CDR3 region: CASSLGPANTEAFF. DNA for the CDR3: TGTGCCAGCAGTTTAGGGCCGGCGAACACTGAAGCTTTCTTT.